This T cell receptor (beta chain) appears in the sequencing data of a study of blood T cell repertoires in COVID-19. About the study: Whether acute or convalescent, the COVID-19 samples came from the United States, Italy and Spain. Sample material is recorded as cDNA or gDNA derived from T cells, B-cell-depleted T cells, or PBMCs.

Trimming shortened V by 6 bases and J by 5 bases, and 16 bases separated the two germline ends. The CDR3 has 14 residues. Looked up from germline, CDR1 is SGHAT and CDR2 is FQNNGV. In the source study's methods: Reference gene primer amplification gave estimated nucleated cell counts. The protocol was immunoSEQ multiplex PCR, while the TCRdb copy is restricted to in-frame clones and leaves out a portion. V and J calls and clone size follow that table, whereas D and trimming were derived from the DNA. The sample includes over 30,000 clones, 90% of them seen just once. Input material: peripheral blood. This clonotype was sampled from a man in his 70s with active or convalescent COVID-19. V and J are TRBV11-2 and TRBJ2-5, with TRBD1 as a possible D gene (5 bases). The CDR3 spells CASRPTGWRETQYF. The CDR3 DNA reads TGTGCCAGCAGACCTACAGGTTGGCGGGAGACCCAGTACTTC.